Shown below are 25 T cell receptor beta chains from a single sample sequenced in a study of T cells in Graves' hyperthyroidism and ophthalmopathy. Amplification of TCR beta CDR3 regions was performed using RNA transcripts as template. Researchers ran a first-round RT-PCR on the TCR CDR3 using the HTBI primer set. Each CDR3 protein is one row after TCRdb ran MiXCR on the multiplex PCR reads. The sample records around 250,000 distinct CDR3 sequences, roughly 14% being singletons. The material sequenced was blood. The receptors stem from a woman aged 35 to 49 with Graves' hyperthyroidism that later progressed to Graves' ophthalmopathy.

This clonotype was found many times. This may come from a read error, since a much larger clone is one base off. The CDR3 DNA reads as TGTGCCAGCAAAGGGAGCGAACAAGAGACCCAGTACTTC. It is translated as CASKGSEQETQYF. The chain carries TRBV2 and TRBJ2-5, with TRBD2 as a possible D gene (5 bases). Germline CDR1 reads SNHLY; CDR2 reads FYNNEI. The V end lost 7 bases, the J end lost 2 bases, and 11 bases lay between the germline ends. The CDR3 is 13 residues long.

The chain joins TRBV5-1 to TRBJ1-6; D call uncertain. Germline lookup yields CDR1 SGHRS and CDR2 YFSETQ. Trimming stripped 3 bases from V and 7 bases from J, with 11 bases between. This CDR3 region has 14 residues. The CDR3 bases are TGCGCCAGCAGCTCCGGTACTCGCAATTCACCCCTCCACTTT. Translating gives CASSSGTRNSPLHF.

This clonotype was seen repeatedly, ten times or more. The genes are TRBV2 and TRBJ2-3; D is possibly TRBD2 (5 bases). Trimming cost V 11 bases and J 2 bases, with 23 bases left between them. The CDR3 is 16 amino acids. Germline V CDR1 and CDR2: SNHLY, FYNNEI. Written as DNA, the CDR3 is TGTGCCGCATACCTAATCGGAGCGGAAGTCACAGATACGCAGTATTTT. It specifies CAAYLIGAEVTDTQYF.

This clonotype was observed many times. V gene TRBV3-1 combines with J gene TRBJ2-3; the D gene is possibly TRBD1 (5 bases). The germline V and J ends were trimmed by 0 bases and 3 bases, with 13 bases remaining between them. The CDR3 length is 16 residues. CDR1 and CDR2 from the germline V gene are LGHDT and YNNKEL (reference sequence). The CDR3 DNA reads as TGTGCCAGCAGCCAAGATGATCAGGGTTGGACAGATACGCAGTATTTT. Translation: CASSQDDQGWTDTQYF.

This clonotype appeared a few times. The chain carries TRBV7-9 and TRBJ1-2, with D perhaps TRBD1 (6 bases). Germline CDR1 SEHNR, CDR2 FQNEAQ (reference sequence). Between the trimmed V and J ends, which lost 1 base and 6 bases, there was a span of 15 bases. The CDR3 is 15 amino acids. DNA for the CDR3: TGTGCCAGCAGCTTAGGCACAGGGAGGTTCGATGGCTACACCTTC. The encoded protein is CASSLGTGRFDGYTF.

This clonotype has just a few counts. CDR3 loop: CASSVVGTGGEDTEAFF. The CDR3 coding sequence is TGTGCCAGCAGCGTAGTAGGGACAGGGGGTGAGGACACTGAAGCTTTCTTT. The chain is built from TRBV9 and TRBJ1-1; 11 nucleotides align to TRBD1. The V gene end was trimmed by 0 bases and the J gene end by 3 bases; junction bases not matched to a gene: 7. CDR1 and CDR2 from the germline V gene are SGDLS and YYNGEE. The CDR3 is made up of 17 amino acids. Supplemented by reference TRBV9 and TRBJ1-1, the full variable domain reads DSGVTQTPKHLITATGQRVTLRCSPRSGDLSVYWYQQSLDQGLQFLIQYYNGEERAKGNILERFSAQQFPDLHSELNLSSLELGDSALYFCASSVVGTGGEDTEAFFGQGTRLTVV.

The table lists this clonotype with many counts. The rearrangement uses TRBV14 and TRBJ1-5; maybe TRBD1 (5 bases). V was shortened by 3 bases and J by 3 bases, with 9 bases between the two germline ends. The CDR3 has 14 amino acids. Looked up from germline, CDR1 is SGHDN and CDR2 is FVKESK. This chain's CDR3 is CASSQTDPNQPQHF. As DNA, the CDR3 is TGTGCCAGCAGCCAGACAGACCCCAATCAGCCCCAGCATTTT.

V and J are TRBV18 and TRBJ1-1; TRBD1 might be the D (5 bases). Trimming removed 1 base at V and 2 bases at J, with 8 bases between. The CDR3 sequence is 14 residues long. Germline V gene lookup returns CDR1 KGHSH and CDR2 LQKENI. CDR3 region: CASSPQGANTEAFF. The CDR3 coding sequence is TGTGCCAGCTCACCACAAGGGGCCAACACTGAAGCTTTCTTT.

In this sample, this clonotype turned up a few times. One junction end disagrees with the germline gene, perhaps due to a read error. The chain employs TRBV6-1 and TRBJ2-1; 8 nucleotides agree with TRBD2. This CDR3 comprises 14 residues. Germline values: CDR1 MNHNS, CDR2 SASEGT. CDR3 nucleotide sequence: TGTGCCACCACGGGAGGGCCTTTGACGGGTGAGCAGCTCTTC. Amino acids: CATTGGPLTGEQLF.

This clonotype was detected a few times. In DNA, the CDR3 is TGTGCCAGCAGCCAGTGGGGGGAGCCTAGTCACGGCGAGCAGTACTTC. Its translation: CASSQWGEPSHGEQYF. The V gene is TRBV9, the J gene TRBJ2-7; D may be TRBD2 (6 bases). Trimming stripped 4 bases from V and 6 bases from J, with 23 bases between. Per germline, CDR1 SGDLS and CDR2 YYNGEE. This CDR3 is built from 16 residues. Complete variable domain (other parts from reference TRBV9 and TRBJ2-7): DSGVTQTPKHLITATGQRVTLRCSPRSGDLSVYWYQQSLDQGLQFLIQYYNGEERAKGNILERFSAQQFPDLHSELNLSSLELGDSALYFCASSQWGEPSHGEQYFGPGTRLTVT.

In its sample, this clonotype was seen many times. The genes are TRBV13 and TRBJ1-1; maybe TRBD1 (6 bases). This CDR3 region has 14 residues. V dropped 3 bases and J dropped 4 bases, with 12 bases sitting between them. Germline assignment: CDR1 PRHDT and CDR2 FYEKMQ (reference sequence). CDR3 in amino acids: CASSFSRGGTEAFF. The DNA for the CDR3 is TGTGCCAGCAGCTTCAGCAGGGGCGGCACTGAAGCTTTCTTT. Looking up the rest from reference TRBV13 and TRBJ1-1 gives the full variable domain: AAGVIQSPRHLIKEKRETATLKCYPIPRHDTVYWYQQGPGQDPQFLISFYEKMQSDKGSIPDRFSAQQFSDYHSELNMSSLELGDSALYFCASSFSRGGTEAFFGQGTRLTVV.

In its sample, this clonotype was seen once. A much larger clone lies one base from this, so it may be a read error. The V call is TRBV10-2, the J call TRBJ2-1; 9 bases are shared with TRBD2. Germline loops: CDR1 WSHSY, CDR2 SAAADI. The CDR3 is 19 amino acids. The CDR3 here is CAGSESREREEYSYNEQFF. The DNA for the CDR3 is TGCGCCGGCAGTGAGTCCAGAGAGCGGGAGGAATATTCCTACAATGAGCAGTTCTTC.

The table lists this clonotype with many counts. The rearrangement links TRBV24-1 to TRBJ2-3; 9 nucleotides line up with TRBD1. Looked up from germline, CDR1 is KGHDR and CDR2 is SFDVKD. The CDR3 is 16 residues long. Losses at the gene ends were 2 bases for V and 0 bases for J; bases not matched to a gene: 2. The CDR3 region is CATSDSGTGSTDTQYF. DNA for the CDR3: TGTGCCACCAGTGATTCCGGGACAGGGAGCACAGATACGCAGTATTTT.

This clonotype has at least ten counts. V and J are TRBV3-1 and TRBJ2-7; 7 nucleotides line up with TRBD2. There are 14 residues in the CDR3. V gave up 4 bases and J gave up 6 bases; unmatched junction bases: 9. Germline loops: CDR1 LGHDT, CDR2 YNNKEL (reference sequence). CDR3 in DNA: TGTGCCAGCAGCCCGGAAGCGGGACCTCGCGAGCAGTACTTC. Amino acids: CASSPEAGPREQYF.

This clonotype was detected many times. This rearrangement joins TRBV28 to TRBJ2-7, with 10 bases that match TRBD2. Germline V lookup: CDR1 MDHEN, CDR2 SYDVKM. The junction had 4 bases not matched to a gene; V was cut back by 3 bases and J by 2 bases. The CDR3 extends over 15 amino acids. In DNA form, the CDR3 reads TGTGCCAGCAGTTTCCCTAGCGGGGGAACCTACGAGCAGTACTTC. Its protein product is CASSFPSGGTYEQYF.

The chain uses TRBV4-3 and TRBJ2-3; 8 bases are shared with TRBD2. The CDR3 sequence is 16 residues long. Germline V lookup: CDR1 LGHNA, CDR2 YSLEER. Trimming removed 5 bases from V and 2 bases from J; junction bases left unmatched: 9. DNA for the CDR3: TGCGCCAGCAGCTACGGGGGGGTCGTCCCCACAGATACGCAGTATTTT. The encoded protein is CASSYGGVVPTDTQYF.

For this clonotype: A much larger clone differs by one base, so this may be a read error. The CDR3 does not close with the conserved phenylalanine or tryptophan, likely indicating a read error. CDR3 loop: CASTSYTGELFS. The CDR3 region has the DNA TGTGCCAGCACTAGCTATACCGGGGAGCTGTTTTCT. This sequence joins TRBV9 and TRBJ2-2; a possible D gene is TRBD2 (5 bases). The CDR3 totals 12 residues. V lost 6 bases to trimming and J lost 5 bases, with 8 bases between them. Germline V lookup: CDR1 SGDLS, CDR2 YYNGEE.

This clonotype was picked up many times. The genes are TRBV10-3 and TRBJ2-7; no clear D gene. In germline, CDR1 is ENHRY, CDR2 SYGVKD. This CDR3 is 14 amino acids long. V gave up 3 bases and J gave up 2 bases, with 11 bases separating them. The CDR3 nucleotides read TGTGCCATCAGTGATTCGGCCGATGCCTACGAGCAGTACTTC. Protein: CAISDSADAYEQYF.

This clonotype showed up many times. This rearrangement joins TRBV30 to TRBJ2-4, with 7 nucleotides matching TRBD2. The V segment lost 0 bases and the J segment 0 bases; nucleotides outside the gene matches: 17. CDR1 is GTSNPN and CDR2 is SVGIG in the germline V gene (reference sequence). The CDR3 runs 20 residues. The DNA of the CDR3 is TGTGCCTGGAGTGTATCCCCCCCGGGCCCGGGGGGACTAGCCAAAAACATTCAGTACTTC. It translates to CAWSVSPPGPGGLAKNIQYF.

The sample holds a few counts of this clonotype. This chain links TRBV9 with TRBJ2-1; D perhaps matches TRBD2 (6 bases). This CDR3 comprises 16 residues. The germline CDR1 and CDR2 sequences are SGDLS and YYNGEE. V was pared by 0 bases and J by 7 bases, with 17 bases between. CDR3 amino acids: CASSVVVGEDWNEQFF. Written as DNA, the CDR3 is TGTGCCAGCAGCGTAGTAGTGGGGGAGGATTGGAATGAGCAGTTCTTC.

The genes are TRBV4-1 and TRBJ1-1; no clear D gene. Germline CDR1 and CDR2: MGHRA and YSYEKL. The V end lost 2 bases, the J end lost 1 base, and 8 bases lay between the germline ends. The CDR3 contains 14 residues. The CDR3 nucleotides read TGCGCCAGCAGCCAAAACACGGGGAACACTGAAGCTTTCTTT. This gives the protein CASSQNTGNTEAFF.

This clonotype was counted at least ten times. This chain uses TRBV10-3 with TRBJ1-1; perhaps TRBD1 as D (5 bases). The germline V and J ends were trimmed by 3 bases and 6 bases, with 23 bases remaining between them. CDR1 and CDR2 (germline): ENHRY, SYGVKD. This CDR3 contains 17 residues. The chain's CDR3 is CAISDIDLLGGLAEAFF. CDR3 sequence (DNA): TGTGCCATCAGTGACATAGATCTTTTGGGGGGTCTGGCTGAAGCTTTCTTT.

This clonotype was observed at least ten times. The J gene is TRBJ2-1, the V gene TRBV30; TRBD1 matches 9 bases. The germline V gene has CDR1 GTSNPN and CDR2 SVGIG (reference sequence). The CDR3 is 15 residues long. V shed 5 bases and J 4 bases; nucleotides not matched to a gene: 9. CDR3 bases: TGTGCCTGGGGATCCCACAGGGGGCTTTACAATGAGCAGTTCTTC. Residues: CAWGSHRGLYNEQFF.

The CDR3 protein is CASSLGSSDQYEQYF. The CDR3 DNA sequence: TGTGCCAGCAGCTTGGGTAGCAGTGATCAATACGAGCAGTACTTC. The rearrangement uses TRBV5-5 and TRBJ2-7; D remains ambiguous. CDR3 length equals 15 residues. Trimming removed 0 bases at V and 4 bases at J, with 14 bases between. Germline-derived CDR1 and CDR2 are SGHKS and YYEKEE (reference sequence).

There are many counts of this clonotype. V and J are TRBV7-2 and TRBJ2-3; D is perhaps TRBD2 (6 bases). This CDR3 region has 15 residues. The V end lost 5 bases, the J end lost 2 bases, and 14 bases lay between the germline ends. Per germline, CDR1 SGHTA and CDR2 FQGNSA. The CDR3 region is CASSRFGGDTDTQYF. CDR3 sequence (DNA): TGTGCCAGCAGCCGATTCGGAGGGGACACAGATACGCAGTATTTT.